The rows below give T cell receptor beta chains drawn from one sample of a study of control samples from healthy donors and cancer patients. Method: immunoSEQ multiplex PCR; TCRdb's copy keeps in-frame clones and lacks some. The table includes 150,000 or so clones, 85% to 90% detected once. Sequenced sample: blood. All receptors come from a man aged 18 to 29 in good health. Both conserved end residues are part of each CDR3. The D gene is left open where the match is weak. Part of the rows lack a size; the others show once, few, many or a class for expanded clones.

j_gene	d_gene	abundance	v_gene	CDR3nt	CDR3aa
TRBJ1-1	-	-	TRBV3-1/TRBV3-2	TGTGCCAGCAGCCCCCGACGGACGAACACTGAAGCTTTCTTT	CASSPRRTNTEAFF
TRBJ1-2	-	-	TRBV15	TGTGCCACCAGCGTAACCGGGACAAACTATGGCTACACCTTC	CATSVTGTNYGYTF
TRBJ1-4	TRBD1	-	TRBV6-5	TGTGCCAGCAGTTTAGACAGGGGAGGTACTGAAAAACTGTTTTTT	CASSLDRGGTEKLFF
TRBJ2-7	-	-	TRBV4-2	TGTGCCAGCAGCCAAGCGACTGTTCCCTACGAGCAGTACTTC	CASSQATVPYEQYF
TRBJ2-2	-	-	TRBV24-1	TGTGCCACCAGTGAATCCCGGGACGGGAACACCGGGGAGCTGTTTTTT	CATSESRDGNTGELFF
TRBJ2-2	-	once	TRBV27	TGTGCCAGCCGCCCGGGACCGTCGAACACCGGGGAGCTGTTTTTT	CASRPGPSNTGELFF
TRBJ2-1	TRBD2	-	TRBV4-1	TGCGCCAGCAGCCAAGGAGCGGGGAGCTCCTACAATGAGCAGTTCTTC	CASSQGAGSSYNEQFF
TRBJ2-1	-	-	TRBV5-1	TGCGCCAGCAGCGCCGGGGGAAGCTCCTACAATGAGCAGTTCTTC	CASSAGGSSYNEQFF
TRBJ2-2	-	-	TRBV4-2	TGTGCCAGCAGCCAAGAGGCCGATCCCACCGGGGAGCTGTTTTTT	CASSQEADPTGELFF
TRBJ2-7	TRBD1	-	TRBV6-5	TGTGCCAGCAGTTACCGGGACAGAGACGCCTACGAGCAGTACTTC	CASSYRDRDAYEQYF
TRBJ1-6	-	-	TRBV19	TGTGCCAGTAGTAACTCCTTAAACAGGGCATCACCCCTCCACTTT	CASSNSLNRASPLHF